What follows is one T cell receptor (beta chain) and its context. These data belong to a study of technical replicates of blood from a few donors. The data were produced by immunoSEQ multiplex PCR, yet TCRdb's version contains in-frame clones alone and is incomplete. The sample yields 75,000 to 95,000 clones, roughly 90% seen once. The sample taken for sequencing was T cells isolated from PBMCs. This sequence was found in a human donor in good health.

As DNA, the CDR3 is TGCAGCGCTGCAGCGTCTAACTATGGCTACACCTTC. Amino acid sequence: CSAAASNYGYTF. The chain uses TRBV29-1 and TRBJ1-2; unclear D gene. The germline V and J ends were trimmed by 7 bases and 0 bases, with 9 bases remaining between them. The germline CDR1 and CDR2 sequences are SQVTM and ANQGSEA. The CDR3 totals 12 residues.